These 16 T cell receptor beta chains originate from one sample sequenced in a study of beta chain features in type 1 diabetes. Study-wide results and caveats: Moderate yet significant TCRB CDR3 shortening was seen in Type 1 diabetes patients in all four CD4+ subsets.

cDNA synthesis used the whole RNA isolate, giving expressed TCRB sequences. Clones were sequenced by immunoSEQ multiplex PCR, and TCRdb holds only the in-frame ones, with some missing. The sample consists of about 660,000 clones, around an eighth of them appearing once. Their target antigens are unknown. Sequencing used naive CD4+ T cells from blood. Receptor source: a man between 18 and 35 years old with type 1 diabetes.

This clone has more than one count but fewer than ten. This sequence joins TRBV30 and TRBJ2-5, with 7 nucleotides matching TRBD1. The trim removed 7 bases at V and 4 bases at J, leaving 9 bases unmatched. Germline CDR1 GTSNPN, CDR2 SVGIG (reference sequence). The CDR3 is made up of 13 amino acids. CDR3 sequence (DNA): TGTGCCTCCTCGACAGGGACGGGAGAGACCCAGTACTTC. Protein sequence: CASSTGTGETQYF.

This clone was detected only a few times. The J gene is TRBJ2-1, the V gene TRBV6-5; 7 bases match TRBD2. The J segment lost 5 bases and the V segment lost 4 bases, leaving 11 bases of the junction unmatched. Germline CDR1 and CDR2: MNHEY and SVGAGI. CDR3 length equals 16 residues. The CDR3: CASSSLTSGKNNEQFF. CDR3 coding DNA: TGTGCCAGCAGTTCTCTAACGAGCGGGAAGAACAATGAGCAGTTCTTC.

The chain combines TRBV28 with TRBJ1-2, with D hard to call. V gave up 8 bases and J gave up 4 bases, with 17 bases separating them. The CDR3 contains 14 residues. Germline CDR1 MDHEN, CDR2 SYDVKM. The CDR3 nucleotides read TGTGCCAGCGGATCGGGTAAAGAAATCTATGGCTACACCTTC. This gives the protein CASGSGKEIYGYTF.

This clone has a handful of counts. The genes are TRBV18 and TRBJ2-1, with TRBD2 matching 8 bases. Trimming removed 3 bases from V and 5 bases from J; junction bases left unmatched: 9. The CDR3 has 16 amino acids. From germline, CDR1 is KGHSH and CDR2 LQKENI. The CDR3 nucleotides read TGTGCCAGCTCACCCCTACCAGCGGGGGTCCACAATGAGCAGTTCTTC. Translation: CASSPLPAGVHNEQFF.

This clone came up a few times. The rearrangement joins TRBV21-1 to TRBJ2-7. TRBV21-1 is a pseudogene locus. The CDR3 covers 14 residues. The chain's CDR3 is CASSIRGSSYEQYF. The CDR3 DNA is TGTGCCAGCAGCATACGGGGCAGCTCCTACGAGCAGTACTTC.

This clone was seen more than once but under ten times. J is TRBJ2-4 and V is TRBV30; 11 nucleotides line up with TRBD2. The CDR3 has 14 amino acids. With V trimmed by 4 bases and J by 9 bases, 8 bases remained unmatched. Germline CDR1 is GTSNPN and CDR2 is SVGIG (reference sequence). The CDR3 spells CAWTVAGGPAIQYF. CDR3 bases: TGTGCCTGGACTGTAGCGGGAGGGCCGGCCATTCAGTACTTC.

This clone showed up just a few times. The V gene is TRBV27, the J gene TRBJ1-1; no clear D. Germline-derived CDR1 and CDR2 are MNHEY and SMNVEV (reference sequence). Deletions cut 6 bases from V and 2 bases from J, with 13 bases between. CDR3 length: 14 amino acids. The CDR3, as DNA: TGTGCCAGCAGCGGGTTTGGGGAAAACACTGAAGCTTTCTTT. The encoded protein is CASSGFGENTEAFF.

This clone turned up a few times. The rearrangement uses TRBV2 and TRBJ1-2; D may be TRBD1 (6 bases). CDR3 length: 15 amino acids. Germline V gene lookup returns CDR1 SNHLY and CDR2 FYNNEI. Trimming took off 4 bases at V and 4 bases at J, with 16 bases between the two ends. This CDR3 reads CASSVSQGSSYGYTF. CDR3 nucleotide sequence: TGTGCCAGCAGTGTCTCACAGGGATCGTCCTATGGCTACACCTTC.

This clone occurred a few times. This chain uses TRBV25-1 with TRBJ1-4, with D unclear. Germline V gene sequence: CDR1 MGHDK, CDR2 SYGVNS. V lost 3 bases and J lost 5, with 4 bases in between. The CDR3 totals 12 residues. CDR3 in amino acids: CASSEYNEKLFF. Here the CDR3 DNA reads TGTGCCAGCAGTGAGTACAATGAAAAACTGTTTTTT.

This clone was found a few times. V usage is TRBV10-3 and J usage is TRBJ2-1, with a possible D match to TRBD2 (7 bases). The CDR3 has 15 residues. Trimming shortened V by 10 bases and J by 7 bases, and 23 bases separated the two germline ends. CDR1 is ENHRY and CDR2 is SYGVKD in the germline V gene. The CDR3 DNA sequence: TGTGCCACCAGGGGAGGGACACCCGAGGGTAATGAGCAGTTCTTC. Translating gives CATRGGTPEGNEQFF.

CDR3 in DNA: TGCGCCAGCAGATTAGATGGGGGTTTCACAGATACGCAGTATTTT. This codes for CASRLDGGFTDTQYF. The chain recombines TRBV4-3 with TRBJ2-3; tentatively, D is TRBD1 or TRBD2 (5 bases each). V lost 6 bases to trimming and J lost 2 bases, with 15 bases between them. Germline CDR1 is LGHNA and CDR2 is YSLEER. CDR3 length: 15 residues.

This clone was counted a few times. The rearrangement uses TRBV29-1 and TRBJ2-3; D unclear. Germline V gives CDR1 SQVTM, CDR2 ANQGSEA. The CDR3 runs to 14 residues. Trimming pared 7 bases from V and 1 base from J, leaving 15 bases between. The CDR3 DNA is TGCAGCGCCTCTTGGGTTTTCGGCACAGATACGCAGTATTTT. The encoded protein is CSASWVFGTDTQYF.

This chain joins TRBV13 and TRBJ2-7; 9 bases align to TRBD1. This CDR3 comprises 14 residues. Germline V gene lookup returns CDR1 PRHDT and CDR2 FYEKMQ (reference sequence). Trimming removed 5 bases from V and 7 bases from J; junction bases left unmatched: 9. The CDR3 region is CASSLGQGRWEQYF. CDR3 DNA: TGTGCCAGCAGCCTCGGACAGGGGCGTTGGGAGCAGTACTTC.

The chain uses TRBV5-6 and TRBJ1-2; possible D gene TRBD1, 6 bases. Germline lookup yields CDR1 SGHDT and CDR2 YYEEEE. The V end was cut by 4 bases, the J end by 4 bases, with 11 bases between. The CDR3 contains 13 residues. The CDR3 loop reads CASSPDRVYGYTF. DNA of the CDR3: TGTGCCAGCAGCCCGGACAGAGTCTATGGCTACACCTTC.

This clone was detected only a few times. The genes are TRBV9 and TRBJ2-5; 9 nucleotides line up with TRBD2. Germline CDR1 and CDR2: SGDLS and YYNGEE. The trim removed 4 bases at V and 2 bases at J, leaving 3 bases unmatched. This CDR3 is built from 14 residues. The CDR3 region is CASSSLAGQETQYF. CDR3 coding DNA: TGTGCCAGCAGCTCCCTAGCGGGGCAAGAGACCCAGTACTTC. Using reference TRBV9 and TRBJ2-5 for the parts outside the CDR3, the full variable domain is DSGVTQTPKHLITATGQRVTLRCSPRSGDLSVYWYQQSLDQGLQFLIQYYNGEERAKGNILERFSAQQFPDLHSELNLSSLELGDSALYFCASSSLAGQETQYFGPGTRLLVL.

In this sample, this clone turned up a few times. The V gene is TRBV7-2, the J gene TRBJ2-1; D possibly corresponds to TRBD2 (5 bases). V dropped 5 bases and J dropped 3 bases, with 14 bases sitting between them. The CDR3 contains 15 residues. Germline V gives CDR1 SGHTA, CDR2 FQGNSA. Here the CDR3 DNA reads TGTGCCAGCAGCAATCTAGCTTCCGTCTACAATGAGCAGTTCTTC. Translating it yields CASSNLASVYNEQFF. Full variable domain (rest looked up from reference TRBV7-2 and TRBJ2-1): GAGVSQSPSNKVTEKGKDVELRCDPISGHTALYWYRQSLGQGLEFLIYFQGNSAPDKSGLPSDRFSAERTGGSVSTLTIQRTQQEDSAVYLCASSNLASVYNEQFFGPGTRLTVL.